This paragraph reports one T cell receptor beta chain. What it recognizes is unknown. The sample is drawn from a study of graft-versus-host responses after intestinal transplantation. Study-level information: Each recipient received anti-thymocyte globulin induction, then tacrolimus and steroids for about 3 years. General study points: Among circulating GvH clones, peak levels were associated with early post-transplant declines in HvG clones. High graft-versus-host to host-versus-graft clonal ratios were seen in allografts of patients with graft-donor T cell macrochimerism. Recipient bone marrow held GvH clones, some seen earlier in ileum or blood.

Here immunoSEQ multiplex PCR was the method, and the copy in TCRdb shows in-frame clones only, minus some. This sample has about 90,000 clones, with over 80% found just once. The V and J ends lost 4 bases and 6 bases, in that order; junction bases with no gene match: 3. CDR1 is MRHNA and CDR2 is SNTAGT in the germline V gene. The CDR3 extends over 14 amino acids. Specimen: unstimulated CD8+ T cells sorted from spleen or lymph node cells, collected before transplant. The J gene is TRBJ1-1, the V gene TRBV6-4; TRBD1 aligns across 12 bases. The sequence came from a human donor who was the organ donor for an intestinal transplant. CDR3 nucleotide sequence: TGTGCCAGCAGTGCCGGGACAGGGGGCGCTGAAGCTTTCTTT. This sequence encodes CASSAGTGGAEAFF.